This T cell receptor (beta chain) was identified during a study of T cell clonotyping in hematopoietic cell transplantation. V lost 6 bases and J lost 15, with 21 bases in between. The CDR3 spans 13 residues. The V gene's germline CDR1 is SGHTA and CDR2 FQGTGA. The repertoire was sequenced with immunoSEQ multiplex PCR; TCRdb's copy has only in-frame clones and lacks some. The sample yields about 43,000 clones, 75% to 90% seen once. The time point was: recipient sample about 28 days before transplant, after cytoreduction. The chain joins TRBV7-3 to TRBJ2-1; D might be TRBD1 (5 bases). This sequence originates from a man aged 55 to 70 with acute myeloid leukemia. Some clones in this sample may be carry-over from other donors' samples. Here the sequenced sample was peripheral blood mononuclear cells, taken before stem cell transplant. The CDR3 loop reads CASSHTGNMKAFF. CDR3 sequence (DNA): TGTGCCAGCAGTCATACAGGTAACATGAAGGCGTTCTTC.